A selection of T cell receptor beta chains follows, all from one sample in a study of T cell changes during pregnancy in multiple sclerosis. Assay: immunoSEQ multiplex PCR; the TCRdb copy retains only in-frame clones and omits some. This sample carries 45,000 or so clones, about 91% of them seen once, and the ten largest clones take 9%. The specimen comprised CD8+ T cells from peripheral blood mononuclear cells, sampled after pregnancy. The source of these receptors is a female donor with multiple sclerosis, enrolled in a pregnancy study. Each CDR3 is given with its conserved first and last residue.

CDR3aa: CASSQDSGQPQHF
v_gene: TRBV4-3
j_gene: TRBJ1-5

CDR3aa: CASGLMGAANQPQHF
v_gene: TRBV12-5
j_gene: TRBJ1-5

CDR3aa: CASQGPGLYYNEQFF
v_gene: TRBV10-3
j_gene: TRBJ2-1

CDR3aa: CASSQEITGRNTEAFF
v_gene: TRBV4-1
j_gene: TRBJ1-1

CDR3aa: CASSYFGTANEQFF
v_gene: TRBV6-5
j_gene: TRBJ2-1

CDR3aa: CASSQERGPRDGYTF
v_gene: TRBV4-3
j_gene: TRBJ1-2

CDR3aa: CASSPFNQPQHF
v_gene: TRBV7-2
j_gene: TRBJ1-5

CDR3aa: CASSNPTSGPQETQYF
v_gene: TRBV14
j_gene: TRBJ2-5

CDR3aa: CASSPSTGRTEAFF
v_gene: TRBV7-6
j_gene: TRBJ1-1

CDR3aa: CASIPDRGSSYEQYF
v_gene: TRBV6-1
j_gene: TRBJ2-7

CDR3aa: CASSAGLAAYEQYF
v_gene: TRBV19
j_gene: TRBJ2-7

CDR3aa: CAWSRTGNTEAFF
v_gene: TRBV30
j_gene: TRBJ1-1

CDR3aa: CASALLAGGGNEQFF
v_gene: TRBV6-1
j_gene: TRBJ2-1

CDR3aa: CASSSGTSGFYEQYF
v_gene: TRBV11-2
j_gene: TRBJ2-7

CDR3aa: CASSLTGQGTIRMNTEAFF
v_gene: TRBV2
j_gene: TRBJ1-1

CDR3aa: CASFSQGGMGFGGANVLTF
v_gene: TRBV19
j_gene: TRBJ2-6

CDR3aa: CASSQLAGPTGELFF
v_gene: TRBV14
j_gene: TRBJ2-2

CDR3aa: CASSFRSGRGSTDTQYF
v_gene: TRBV5-8
j_gene: TRBJ2-3

CDR3aa: CASSYTGGASTYEQYF
v_gene: TRBV5-1
j_gene: TRBJ2-7

CDR3aa: CASSVGTGGYEQYF
v_gene: TRBV27
j_gene: TRBJ2-7

CDR3aa: CASRNRGLQGYTF
v_gene: TRBV5-8
j_gene: TRBJ1-2

CDR3aa: CASSEYYSYYGYTF
v_gene: TRBV25-1
j_gene: TRBJ1-2

CDR3aa: CASSPRDRYQETQYF
v_gene: TRBV11-1
j_gene: TRBJ2-5

CDR3aa: CASGPGDTQYF
v_gene: TRBV6-5
j_gene: TRBJ2-3

CDR3aa: CASSWTGAGTGELFF
v_gene: TRBV5-1
j_gene: TRBJ2-2

CDR3aa: CSVASSTGSERAFF
v_gene: TRBV29-1
j_gene: TRBJ1-1

CDR3aa: CASSQDLDSTNEKLFF
v_gene: TRBV4-1
j_gene: TRBJ1-4

CDR3aa: CASSDSGIQPYNEQFF
v_gene: TRBV6-4
j_gene: TRBJ2-1

CDR3aa: CSAREREWQYF
v_gene: TRBV20-1
j_gene: TRBJ2-7

CDR3aa: CASSDLSGRFTDTQYF
v_gene: TRBV9
j_gene: TRBJ2-3

CDR3aa: CASSPPDRGLNTEAFF
v_gene: TRBV18
j_gene: TRBJ1-1

CDR3aa: CASSLGAGGSRDTQYF
v_gene: TRBV5-1
j_gene: TRBJ2-3

CDR3aa: CASSVGATGFDLYEQYF
v_gene: TRBV9
j_gene: TRBJ2-7

CDR3aa: CASSRDRGGYGYTF
v_gene: TRBV14
j_gene: TRBJ1-2

CDR3aa: CASSQVDPSVGTDTQYF
v_gene: TRBV4-3
j_gene: TRBJ2-3

CDR3aa: CASSQDNLHDKYYGYTF
v_gene: TRBV4-3
j_gene: TRBJ1-2

CDR3aa: CASSSGQGNQPQHF
v_gene: TRBV18
j_gene: TRBJ1-5

CDR3aa: CASSTLAGVAVEQYF
v_gene: TRBV19
j_gene: TRBJ2-7

CDR3aa: CASSQDRVGQYF
v_gene: TRBV5-6
j_gene: TRBJ2-7

CDR3aa: CASSVAGRSDYEQYF
v_gene: TRBV9
j_gene: TRBJ2-7

CDR3aa: CASTNAGGTGELFF
v_gene: TRBV19
j_gene: TRBJ2-2

CDR3aa: CASSLGTSGTGEQYF
v_gene: TRBV11-2
j_gene: TRBJ2-7

CDR3aa: CASALGTSYEQYF
v_gene: TRBV12-5
j_gene: TRBJ2-7

CDR3aa: CASIGGYYYGYTF
v_gene: TRBV6-1
j_gene: TRBJ1-2

CDR3aa: CASSSTPSNTEAFF
v_gene: TRBV7-9
j_gene: TRBJ1-1

CDR3aa: CASSTPGQGVYAEAFF
v_gene: TRBV19
j_gene: TRBJ1-1

CDR3aa: CASSVALAGAYNEQFF
v_gene: TRBV9
j_gene: TRBJ2-1

CDR3aa: CASRTGDTGELFF
v_gene: TRBV5-1
j_gene: TRBJ2-2

CDR3aa: CASTRGGSSYEQYF
v_gene: TRBV6-6
j_gene: TRBJ2-7

CDR3aa: CASSFRDGQPQHF
v_gene: TRBV5-1
j_gene: TRBJ1-5

CDR3aa: CASSFSSGTYEQYF
v_gene: TRBV13
j_gene: TRBJ2-7

CDR3aa: CASSDSAGTSGANVLTF
v_gene: TRBV6-4
j_gene: TRBJ2-6